What follows is one T cell receptor beta chain and its context. The antigen remains unidentified. The assay was immunoSEQ multiplex PCR, and TCRdb's table has in-frame clones only and misses some. This sample has over 75,000 clones; around 82% occur once, and the top ten carry 0.45% to 0.6%. This entry belongs to a study of CD4 T cell repertoires in COVID-19. The study, taken as a whole, reports: SARS-CoV and/or HKU1 spike cultures shared between roughly 6.5 and 28% of SARS-CoV-2 clonotypes.

Sequencing used CD4+ T cells from peripheral blood, obtained after recovery from COVID-19. This receptor was identified in a human donor who had COVID-19.

The CDR3 DNA is TGTGCCACCAGTGAGCCCAGGGGAAGAAAGTTCTTC. It specifies CATSEPRGRKFF. The chain has TRBV24-1 and TRBJ2-1; the D gene is possibly TRBD1 (6 bases). The V and J ends lost 4 bases and 14 bases respectively, with 14 bases between them. This CDR3 has 12 amino acids. Germline CDR1 and CDR2: KGHDR and SFDVKD.